The source of this T cell receptor (beta chain) is a study of persistence of HIV-infected CD4 T cells. The overall study: Donors were ART-treated; their CMV- and Gag-responding CD4+ T cells were isolated. Study-level results: Antigen-responding cells were enriched for degenerate expanded CDR3beta sequences.

Germline V gene lookup returns CDR1 SGDLS and CDR2 YYNGEE. The CDR3 sequence is 16 residues long. Between the trimmed V and J ends, which lost 0 bases and 0 bases, there was a span of 10 bases. This was the immunoSEQ version 4 assay in survey mode. Genomic DNA was diluted to 10 ng/uL, up to 1 ug per sample. Method: immunoSEQ multiplex PCR; TCRdb's copy keeps in-frame clones and lacks some. The sample consists of 35,000 to 45,000 clones, around 80% of them appearing once. Regarding this clone: Antigen: not known.

The stimulus was lysate of CMV-infected fibroblasts, around 10 ug/mL. CD40L-negative CD69-negative CD45RO-high memory CD4+ T cells were sorted as populations depleted of antigen-responding cells. Sequencing was performed on CD4+ T cells sorted from PBMCs after approximately 19-hour stimulation, taken from a patient who received antiretroviral therapy. The chain uses TRBV9 and TRBJ2-1, with D tentatively TRBD2 (5 bases). This sequence originates from an adult man with HIV who was CMV-seropositive. The CDR3 reads CASSVGQGSSYNEQFF. The CDR3 DNA sequence: TGTGCCAGCAGCGTAGGTCAAGGGAGCTCCTACAATGAGCAGTTCTTC.